This T cell receptor beta chain came from a study of shared clonotypes between healthy human individuals. Genomic DNA (from each subset) was split evenly across several immunoSEQ plates. Only in-frame clones appear in the TCRdb table, and some are missing; sequencing was by immunoSEQ multiplex PCR. The sample includes roughly 2.2 million clones, 85% to 95% of them seen just once. The CDR3 extends over 14 amino acids. V was clipped by 7 bases and J by 6 bases, with 16 bases between them. Germline CDR1 reads LNHDA; CDR2 reads SQIVND (reference sequence). This clone has only one observation. Those who donated were healthy HIV-negative adults, with no recent acute infections or vaccinations reported.

Sequenced input: naive CD4+ T cells from PBMCs. Described subset: CD45RA+ positively selected. The sequence came from a man between 18 and 35 years old in good health. Some clones in this sample may be carry-over from other donors' samples. The J gene is TRBJ1-5, the V gene TRBV19; D is unclear. The CDR3 here is CASTLRGLGQPQHF. The DNA for the CDR3 is TGTGCCAGTACCCTAAGAGGATTAGGTCAGCCCCAGCATTTT.